The clone carrying this T cell receptor beta chain was detected once. Study processing details: Reference gene primer amplification yielded estimated nucleated cell counts. Profiled with immunoSEQ multiplex PCR; TCRdb holds only in-frame clones, not every one. From that table come the V and J calls and clone size; the DNA was used to work out D and trimming. The profile shows approximately 380,000 clones, 91% of them singletons. A PCR-confirmed or clinician-diagnosed COVID-19 case had contacted exposed participants within 2 weeks of entry. The sample originates from a study of blood T cell repertoires in COVID-19. Study details: Sample material is recorded as cDNA or gDNA derived from T cells, B-cell-depleted T cells, or PBMCs.

The sequence was collected from a woman aged 40-49 years who had been exposed to COVID-19. The material sequenced was PBMCs or T cells enriched from blood (not recorded which).

Here the CDR3 DNA reads TGTGCCAGCTCACCCAGACAGGAACTTCGCGCTGGGCAGTTCTTC. It encodes CASSPRQELRAGQFF. This chain connects TRBV18 to TRBJ2-1, with D possibly being TRBD1 (6 bases). This CDR3 has 15 amino acids. V was clipped by 3 bases and J by 12 bases, with 21 bases between them. The germline V gene has CDR1 KGHSH and CDR2 LQKENI. The entire variable domain, with the rest obtained from reference TRBV18 and TRBJ2-1, is as follows: NAGVMQNPRHLVRRRGQEARLRCSPMKGHSHVYWYRQLPEEGLKFMVYLQKENIIDESGMPKERFSAEFPKEGPSILRIQQVVRGDSAAYFCASSPRQELRAGQFFGPGTRLTVL.